Each of the 3 T cell receptor beta chains below was sequenced from the same sample in a study of prognosis after radiotherapy for stage I lung cancer. CDR3 of TCR beta was amplified from genomic DNA via a two-round multiplex PCR. Round one of PCR was performed, and it used primers specific to each TRBV and TRBJ gene. TCRdb reanalysed the multiplex PCR reads using MiXCR and keeps one entry per CDR3 protein. Among some 14,000 distinct CDR3 sequences, roughly a third were seen once, and the ten largest hold around two fifths. The material sequenced was PBMCs, taken before or after stereotactic body radiation therapy (not recorded which). All receptors come from a donor over 45 with non-small cell lung cancer.

As to this clonotype: A far larger clone is a single base away, which makes a read error likely. The gene calls are TRBV6-9 and TRBJ1-6, with 8 bases aligning to TRBD1. The V gene end was trimmed by 5 bases and the J gene end by 9 bases; junction bases not matched to a gene: 9. CDR3 length: 15 amino acids. Germline V gene sequence: CDR1 MNHGY, CDR2 SVAAGI. The CDR3 is CASSTDRGGVSPLHF. The CDR3 nucleotides are TGTGCCAGCAGTACAGACAGGGGTGGAGTTTCACCCCTCCACTTT.

The chain couples TRBV28 to TRBJ2-6, with TRBD1 identical over 7 bases. The ends lost 8 bases at V and 6 bases at J; junction bases unmatched: 16. Germline CDR1 is MDHEN and CDR2 is SYDVKM. This CDR3 is 17 amino acids long. The CDR3 here is CASRVQGMRFAANVLTF. The CDR3 bases are TGTGCCAGCCGAGTACAGGGGATGAGATTCGCGGCCAACGTCCTGACTTTC.

The chain employs TRBV6-1 and TRBJ2-3; tentatively, D is TRBD1 or TRBD2 (5 bases each). Trimming removed 5 bases from V and 0 bases from J, with 9 bases in between. Germline V gene sequence: CDR1 MNHNS, CDR2 SASEGT. The CDR3 loop spans 14 amino acids. This CDR3 is CASSRGRSTDTQYF. CDR3 DNA sequence: TGTGCCAGCAGTCGGGGACGAAGCACAGATACGCAGTATTTT.